The T cell receptor (beta chain) under discussion was sequenced for a study of T cell clones after liver transplantation. The V gene's germline CDR1 is MDHEN and CDR2 SYDVKM. V was pared by 6 bases and J by 4 bases, with 6 bases between. This CDR3 spans 11 amino acids. The method was immunoSEQ multiplex PCR; TCRdb's version includes in-frame clones alone and lacks a portion of them. This sample has over 70,000 clones, with 75% to 85% found just once. The sample consisted of CD4+ T cells from blood, taken 12 months after liver transplant. This chain links TRBV28 with TRBJ1-1; unclear D gene. The sequence was obtained from a human patient who received a liver transplant. Some of the T cells might come from the graft donor. The CDR3 region is CASSLGTEAFF. CDR3 nucleotides: TGTGCCAGCAGCCTTGGCACTGAAGCTTTCTTT.